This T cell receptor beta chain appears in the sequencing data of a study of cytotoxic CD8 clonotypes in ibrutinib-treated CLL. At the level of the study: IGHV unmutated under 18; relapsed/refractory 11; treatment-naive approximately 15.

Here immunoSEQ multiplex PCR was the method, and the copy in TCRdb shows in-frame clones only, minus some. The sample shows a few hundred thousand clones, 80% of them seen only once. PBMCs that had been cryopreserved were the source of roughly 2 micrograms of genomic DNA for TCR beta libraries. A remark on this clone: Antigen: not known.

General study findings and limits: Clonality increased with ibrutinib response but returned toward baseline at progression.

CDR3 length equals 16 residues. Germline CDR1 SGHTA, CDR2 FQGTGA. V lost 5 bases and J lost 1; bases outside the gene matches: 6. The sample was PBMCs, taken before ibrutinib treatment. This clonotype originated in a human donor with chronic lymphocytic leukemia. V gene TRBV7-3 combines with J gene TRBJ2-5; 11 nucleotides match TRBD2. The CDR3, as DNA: TGTGCCAGCAGCCCCGGGACTAGCGGCATCCAAGAGACCCAGTACTTC. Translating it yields CASSPGTSGIQETQYF.